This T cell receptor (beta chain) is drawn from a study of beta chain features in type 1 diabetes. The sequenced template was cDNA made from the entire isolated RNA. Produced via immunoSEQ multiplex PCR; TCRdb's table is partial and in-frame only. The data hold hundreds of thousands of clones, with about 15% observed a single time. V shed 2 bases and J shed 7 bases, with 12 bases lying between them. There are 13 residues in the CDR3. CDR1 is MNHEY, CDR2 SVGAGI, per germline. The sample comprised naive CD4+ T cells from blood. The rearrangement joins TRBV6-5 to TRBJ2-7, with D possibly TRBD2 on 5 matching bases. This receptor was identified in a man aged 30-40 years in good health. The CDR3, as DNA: TGTGCCAGCAGTTACAGGGAGCCGGGAGAGCAGTACTTC. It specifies CASSYREPGEQYF.